Below are 7 T cell receptor beta chains sequenced from a single sample in a study of T-cell reconstitution after alpha-beta-depleted transplantation in children. Researchers prepared the TCRbeta library using unique molecular identifiers, the study reports. TCRdb redid the calling of the PCR reads with MiXCR, one entry per CDR3 protein. The data hold some 150,000 distinct CDR3 sequences, with 8.5% to 10% observed a single time. The sample consisted of PBMCs, mostly from graft donor cells, taken 180 days after TCRalphabeta/CD19-depleted stem cell transplant. These receptors all come from a female patient aged 2-10 years who had a stem cell transplant for congenital amegakaryocytic thrombocytopenia, so the T cells may come from the graft donor.

This clonotype was picked up many times. The CDR3 sequence: CASSLFTSGLGGYTF. The CDR3, as DNA: TGCGCCAGCAGCTTGTTTACGTCCGGGCTCGGGGGCTACACCTTC. The chain employs TRBV5-1 and TRBJ1-2; no clear D. This CDR3 has 15 residues. The V and J ends lost 1 base and 8 bases respectively, with 18 bases between them. Per germline, CDR1 SGHRS and CDR2 YFSETQ.

This chain links TRBV11-2 with TRBJ2-1; D uncertain. The CDR3 is 15 amino acids. V lost 5 bases and J 2 bases, leaving 13 bases between the germline ends. Per the germline V gene, CDR1 is SGHAT and CDR2 is FQNNGV. CDR3 amino acids: CASSVHTVAYNEQFF. DNA for the CDR3: TGTGCCAGCAGCGTCCACACGGTTGCCTACAATGAGCAGTTCTTC.

The V gene is TRBV20-1, the J gene TRBJ2-3; the match to TRBD2 covers 9 bases. CDR1 DFQATT and CDR2 SNEGSKA come from the germline V gene (reference sequence). The trim removed 5 bases at V and 1 base at J, leaving 4 bases unmatched. This CDR3 comprises 14 residues. This chain's CDR3 is CSAPSGRRTDTQYF. The CDR3 DNA is TGCAGTGCTCCCAGCGGGAGGCGCACAGATACGCAGTATTTT.

This clonotype was counted ten times or more. This rearrangement joins TRBV5-1 to TRBJ2-7; D possibly uses TRBD1 or TRBD2 (5 bases each). This CDR3 is built from 12 residues. The germline V and J ends were trimmed by 0 bases and 6 bases, with 7 bases remaining between them. Germline V gene sequence: CDR1 SGHRS, CDR2 YFSETQ. The CDR3 DNA reads TGCGCCAGCAGCTTGGGGGACGGCGAGCAGTACTTC. Protein product: CASSLGDGEQYF.

This clonotype has ten or more counts. The J gene is TRBJ2-1, the V gene TRBV3-1; D is possibly TRBD2 (6 bases). The V gene's germline CDR1 is LGHDT and CDR2 YNNKEL (reference sequence). Trimming shortened V by 5 bases and J by 5 bases, and 13 bases separated the two germline ends. CDR3 length equals 14 residues. Here the CDR3 DNA reads TGTGCCAGCAGCGAACCGGGACTCAACAATGAGCAGTTCTTC. It encodes CASSEPGLNNEQFF.

This clonotype was observed a handful of times. The chain couples TRBV7-6 to TRBJ1-2, with no clear D. Germline lookup yields CDR1 SGHVS and CDR2 FNYEAQ. The CDR3 extends over 15 amino acids. The germline V and J ends were trimmed by 2 bases and 3 bases, with 13 bases remaining between them. CDR3 protein: CASSLWSRGHYGYTF. The CDR3 DNA is TGTGCCAGCAGCTTATGGTCTCGCGGCCACTATGGCTACACCTTC.

The table lists this clonotype with many counts. This chain joins TRBV3-1 and TRBJ2-7; 7 positions match TRBD2. The germline V gene encodes CDR1 LGHDT and CDR2 YNNKEL (reference sequence). Trimming took 4 bases from V and 3 from J; bases not matched to a gene: 0. This CDR3 contains 12 residues. The DNA for the CDR3 is TGTGCCAGCAGCCGGACTAGCTACGAGCAGTACTTC. Its translation: CASSRTSYEQYF.